The 25 T cell receptor beta chains listed next were all sequenced from one sample in a study of blood T cells in healthy people across ages (dated by TCRdb to between 2014 and 2017). The library was generated by 5' RACE. The second PCR ran for roughly 7 to 11 cycles and used a J-beta primer mix along with a sample-barcoded 5' primer. TCRdb trimmed public reads at Q25 via fastp, called clones via MiXCR and kept in-frame beta chains. Rows merge per CDR3 protein into single entries with the most common DNA and genes. Here the sample has 1.8 million or so distinct CDR3 sequences; about two fifths occur a single time. In total, the top ten clones hold about 23% of the sample. Source material: blood. Receptors were obtained from a human donor in good health.

The chain employs TRBV6-5 and TRBJ2-1; 9 bases match TRBD2. V trimming: 7 bases; J trimming: 3 bases; junction bases outside the gene matches: 7. From germline, CDR1 is MNHEY and CDR2 SVGAGI. The CDR3 runs 15 residues. CDR3 protein: CASTRAGGGYNEQFF. As DNA, the CDR3 is TGTGCCAGCACCCGAGCGGGGGGCGGCTACAATGAGCAGTTCTTC.

This clonotype was recorded a few times. The chain uses TRBV6-2 or TRBV6-3 and TRBJ2-1; TRBD1 matches at 8 bases. The CDR3 contains 15 residues. Germline V gives CDR1 MNHEY, CDR2 SVGEGT. V dropped 2 bases and J dropped 7; count of bases not matched to a gene: 7. This CDR3 reads CASSYLPQGANEQFF. The CDR3 region has the DNA TGTGCCAGCAGTTACCTTCCTCAGGGGGCAAATGAGCAGTTCTTC.

V is TRBV5-5 and J is TRBJ2-1; the D gene is possibly TRBD2 (5 bases). This CDR3 has 14 residues. V lost 2 bases and J 6 bases, leaving 12 bases between the germline ends. From germline, CDR1 is SGHKS and CDR2 YYEKEE (reference sequence). The CDR3 DNA follows: TGTGCCAGCAGCTTTCGGACTCTCCTCAATGAGCAGTTCTTC. It translates to CASSFRTLLNEQFF.

The chain is built from TRBV19 and TRBJ2-1; no firm D call. Germline CDR1 LNHDA, CDR2 SQIVND (reference sequence). V shed 7 bases and J shed 0 bases, with 10 bases lying between them. The CDR3 totals 14 residues. The CDR3 sequence: CASMGTSSYNEQFF. The CDR3 DNA sequence: TGTGCCAGTATGGGCACCAGCTCCTACAATGAGCAGTTCTTC.

In this sample, this clonotype turned up a few times. This chain connects TRBV20-1 to TRBJ2-3; D is unclear. CDR1 and CDR2 from the germline V gene are DFQATT and SNEGSKA (reference sequence). The CDR3 has 13 amino acids. V was pared by 6 bases and J by 5 bases, with 15 bases between. The CDR3 protein is CSALDSPGDTQYF. The CDR3 nucleotides read TGCAGTGCCCTCGACTCCCCCGGAGATACGCAGTATTTT.

There are a few counts of this clonotype. This chain links TRBV15 with TRBJ2-3, with no clear D. This CDR3 region has 12 residues. V was trimmed by 5 bases and J by 6 bases, leaving 9 bases between them. Germline CDR1 LNHNV, CDR2 YYDKDF (reference sequence). DNA for the CDR3: TGTGCCACCAGCGGAGCCACGGATACGCAGTATTTT. Protein product: CATSGATDTQYF.

This clonotype was found a few times. A much larger clone sits a single nucleotide away, making a read error possible. This chain uses TRBV29-1 with TRBJ2-4; TRBD2 aligns across 8 bases. After removal of 3 bases from V and 13 bases from J, the junction contained 11 bases not matched to a gene. The CDR3 totals 13 residues. Germline values: CDR1 SQVTM, CDR2 ANQGSEA. CDR3 sequence: CSVDIAGGNEQYF. In DNA form, the CDR3 reads TGCAGCGTTGATATCGCGGGGGGCAATGAGCAGTACTTC.

V usage is TRBV12-3 or TRBV12-4 and J usage is TRBJ1-2; D is possibly TRBD1 (6 bases). The V gene lost 5 bases and the J gene lost 4 bases, with 14 bases spanning the gap. This CDR3 has 14 amino acids. The CDR3 reads CASSTLDRLYGYTF. The DNA of the CDR3 is TGTGCCAGCAGTACCCTAGACAGGCTCTATGGCTACACCTTC.

J is TRBJ1-2 and V is TRBV20-1, with TRBD1 matching 9 bases. This CDR3 is built from 14 residues. Per the germline V gene, CDR1 is DFQATT and CDR2 is SNEGSKA (reference sequence). The J segment lost 1 base and the V segment lost 6 bases, leaving 6 bases of the junction unmatched. CDR3 sequence (DNA): TGCAGTGCCCTGACAGGGGGAGTTAACTATGGCTACACCTTC. Its protein product is CSALTGGVNYGYTF.

The rearrangement uses TRBV20-1 and TRBJ2-7, with 8 bases lining up with TRBD2. V lost 3 bases to trimming and J lost 0 bases; unmatched junction nucleotides: 16. There are 18 residues in the CDR3. Germline V gene data show CDR1 as DFQATT and CDR2 as SNEGSKA (reference sequence). This CDR3 is CSARKGIAGSWSSYEQYF. CDR3 bases: TGCAGTGCTAGGAAGGGAATAGCGGGGTCCTGGAGCTCCTACGAGCAGTACTTC.

V usage is TRBV7-2 and J usage is TRBJ2-5; 7 nucleotides match TRBD1. V gave up 5 bases and J gave up 12 bases; unmatched junction bases: 12. The germline CDR1 and CDR2 sequences are SGHTA and FQGNSA. This CDR3 is 13 amino acids long. DNA for the CDR3: TGTGCCAGCAGCCTCCAGAACAGGGGTGTGAAGTACTTC. Its protein is CASSLQNRGVKYF.

This clonotype was detected a few times. This chain joins TRBV5-5 and TRBJ2-1; D unclear. V was shortened by 4 bases and J by 2 bases, with 10 bases between the two germline ends. Germline lookup yields CDR1 SGHKS and CDR2 YYEKEE (reference sequence). This CDR3 comprises 14 residues. The CDR3 protein is CASSASLAYNEQFF. In DNA form, the CDR3 reads TGTGCCAGCAGCGCCAGCTTGGCCTACAATGAGCAGTTCTTC.

The count of this clonotype is one. The chain links TRBV27 to TRBJ2-3; perhaps TRBD2 as D (6 bases). The ends were cut back, 6 bases at V and 6 bases at J, with 22 bases in the middle. The germline gives CDR1 MNHEY, CDR2 SMNVEV (reference sequence). This CDR3 is 16 amino acids long. The CDR3 reads CASRVGSVAAWDTQYF. CDR3 sequence (DNA): TGTGCCAGCAGGGTGGGGTCTGTAGCGGCATGGGATACGCAGTATTTT.

The sample holds a few counts of this clonotype. CDR3 in amino acids: CASSPSGGLDGELFF. CDR3 sequence (DNA): TGTGCCAGCAGCCCTTCTGGAGGGTTGGACGGGGAGCTGTTTTTT. The chain combines TRBV12-3 or TRBV12-4 with TRBJ2-2, with D tentatively TRBD2 (6 bases). With 6 bases removed from V and 7 bases from J, the gap between germline ends came to 18 bases. The CDR3 has 15 residues.

The chain combines TRBV4-3 with TRBJ2-3; D is ambiguous. CDR1 is LGHNA and CDR2 is YSLEER in the germline V gene. The CDR3 consists of 14 residues. V lost 4 bases and J 1 base, leaving 9 bases between the germline ends. The CDR3 region has the DNA TGCGCCAGCAGCCCTATCACAGGCACAGATACGCAGTATTTT. It encodes CASSPITGTDTQYF.

This clonotype was found many times. J is TRBJ2-5 and V is TRBV7-2, with TRBD2 matching 7 bases. The CDR3 runs to 15 residues. In germline, CDR1 is SGHTA, CDR2 FQGNSA. After removal of 4 bases from V and 4 bases from J, the junction contained 9 bases not matched to a gene. CDR3 DNA: TGTGCCAGCAGCTGGGTCTTAGGGAGGGGAGAGACCCAGTACTTC. This gives the protein CASSWVLGRGETQYF.

The gene calls are TRBV10-3 and TRBJ2-4; possible D gene TRBD2, 7 bases. Germline CDR1 ENHRY, CDR2 SYGVKD. The CDR3 covers 15 residues. Trimming shortened V by 0 bases and J by 13 bases, and 19 bases separated the two germline ends. The CDR3 DNA follows: TGTGCCATCAGTGAGTCGGGGGGGGCTGGGAATGAGCAGTACTTC. Amino acids: CAISESGGAGNEQYF.

This clonotype showed up just a few times. The rearrangement uses TRBV29-1 and TRBJ2-3; no definite D call. The CDR3 extends over 12 amino acids. Per the germline V gene, CDR1 is SQVTM and CDR2 is ANQGSEA. V was pared by 4 bases and J by 3 bases, with 8 bases between. In nucleotides, the CDR3 is TGCAGCGTTGGTGGCCCTACAGATACGCAGTATTTT. This codes for CSVGGPTDTQYF.

This clonotype was observed a few times. V is TRBV7-9 and J is TRBJ1-4, with 8 bases identical to TRBD1. Germline V lookup: CDR1 SEHNR, CDR2 FQNEAQ (reference sequence). The CDR3 covers 14 residues. The V and J ends lost 5 bases and 11 bases, in that order; junction bases with no gene match: 10. The CDR3 nucleotides read TGTGCCAGCAGCCTGGACAGGGAGAAGGGGAAACTGTTTTTT. This encodes CASSLDREKGKLFF.

This clonotype was detected once. One junction end does not reproduce the germline sequence, and a read error may be involved. This sequence joins TRBV2 and TRBJ1-2, with 12 bases fitting TRBD1. The CDR3 consists of 15 residues. CDR1 SNHLY and CDR2 FYNNEI come from the germline V gene. The CDR3 loop is CASSARGGQGAGYTF. The CDR3 coding sequence is TGTGCCAGCAGTGCCCGTGGGGGACAGGGGGCTGGCTATACCTTC. Complete variable domain (other parts from reference TRBV2 and TRBJ1-2): EPEVTQTPSHQVTQMGQEVILRCVPISNHLYFYWYRQILGQKVEFLVSFYNNEISEKSEIFDDQFSVERPDGSNFTLKIRSTKLEDSAMYFCASSARGGQGAGYTFGSGTRLTVV.

This clonotype was counted between two and nine times. This chain links TRBV10-3 with TRBJ2-7; TRBD2 might be the D (5 bases). The length of the CDR3 is 17 residues. CDR1 and CDR2 from the germline V gene are ENHRY and SYGVKD. Deletions cut 3 bases from V and 0 bases from J, with 18 bases between. The CDR3 here is CAISDPGHGRDSYEQYF. The CDR3 region has the DNA TGTGCCATCAGTGACCCCGGCCATGGACGGGACTCCTACGAGCAGTACTTC.

This clonotype was seen only a few times. The V gene is TRBV6-5, the J gene TRBJ1-1; 7 nucleotides line up with TRBD1. This CDR3 region has 14 residues. Unmatched junction bases numbered 5, after V lost 1 base and J lost 6 bases. The germline V gene encodes CDR1 MNHEY and CDR2 SVGAGI. Written as DNA, the CDR3 is TGTGCCAGCAGTTACTGGGACAGCCGGGCTGAAGCTTTCTTT. It translates to CASSYWDSRAEAFF.

The chain employs TRBV11-2 and TRBJ1-6; 7 bases line up with TRBD1. The ends lost 10 bases at V and 6 bases at J; junction bases unmatched: 12. Per the germline V gene, CDR1 is SGHAT and CDR2 is FQNNGV. The CDR3 is 15 residues long. CDR3 sequence (DNA): TGTGCCACGGGAGGACAGGCGACGACTAATTCACCCCTCCACTTT. Translation gives CATGGQATTNSPLHF.

CDR3 loop: CASSLYGTGGNTIYF. The CDR3 nucleotides read TGCGCCAGCAGCTTGTATGGGACAGGGGGAAACACCATATATTTT. The chain links TRBV5-1 to TRBJ1-3; 9 bases are a match to TRBD1. Germline CDR1 SGHRS, CDR2 YFSETQ. V was clipped by 1 base and J by 4 bases; unmatched bases: 3. CDR3 size: 15 residues.

The chain joins TRBV10-3 to TRBJ1-5; D unresolved. The CDR3 runs to 16 residues. V was clipped by 3 bases and J by 5 bases, with 17 bases between them. Germline V gene data show CDR1 as ENHRY and CDR2 as SYGVKD. CDR3 protein: CAISDFKGYLDQPQHF. Written as DNA, the CDR3 is TGTGCCATCAGTGACTTTAAGGGTTATTTAGATCAGCCCCAGCATTTT.